The present T cell receptor (beta chain) was sequenced within a study of neurological immune-mediated disorders. Study results and caveats: Expansion of TCR clones was greatest in HTLV-1-associated myelopathy and smallest in multiple sclerosis, where it fell below that of healthy controls.

The sample holds many counts of this clonotype. As yet, its antigen is unknown. The J segment lost 8 bases and the V segment lost 5 bases, leaving 9 bases of the junction unmatched. The CDR3 loop spans 16 amino acids. One entry per CDR3 protein, called by TCRdb with MiXCR from the 5' RACE reads. The table has around 56,000 distinct CDR3 sequences, less than 25% seen once. The time point was: technical triplicate 2. PBMCs stored at -80 C, numbering 2 million, were the origin of the unsorted libraries. The sequence derives from a man aged 60 to 69 with HTLV-1-associated myelopathy (HAM/TSP). Input material: PBMCs. The chain combines TRBV12-3 or TRBV12-4 with TRBJ2-1, with TRBD2 matching 13 bases. The CDR3 here is CASSGRTSGSKDEQFF. CDR3 DNA: TGTGCCAGCAGTGGACGGACTAGCGGGAGTAAGGATGAGCAGTTCTTC.